The T cell receptor beta chain under discussion was sequenced for a study of T cells after yellow fever vaccination (dated by TCRdb to about 2019). Turning to the overall study: The SMART-Seq v4 Ultra Low Input RNA kit was used to prepare libraries from fractions with low cell numbers. To follow T-cell clones before and after primary and booster YFV17D yellow fever vaccination, bulk TCR alpha and beta repertoires were sequenced over time. Blood samples were taken at several timepoints before and after primary and secondary immunization, and bulk PBMC replicates and cell subsets were isolated. Two healthy male donors made up the cohort, one aged 18 to 30 years and the other aged 30 to 40 years. Broader findings and caveats from the paper: Compared with the primary T-cell response, the secondary T-cell response was weaker but faster, peaking on day 5 rather than day 15. The study included only two donors, which limits how far the findings can be generalized. A small share of clonotypes occurred in both CD4 and CD8 compartments, likely arising from convergent recombination. After the booster, most clones that had expanded after primary vaccination were detected again (roughly 96% of CD4 and more than 80% of CD8), suggesting broad maintenance of memory. Computational filtering was required because FACS-sorted repertoires could contain abundant contaminating clonotypes from the bulk population.

The label giving this sample's treatment or condition can be read as: live attenuated yellow fever vaccine strain. Two biological replicates of bulk PBMCs were collected at each blood-draw timepoint. PBMCs were isolated from peripheral blood using a standard Ficoll-Paque protocol. RNA was extracted with TriZol from bulk PBMCs, CD4 and CD8 fractions, and dextramer-positive and dextramer-negative fractions. As concerns this clonotype: There is no known antigen for this receptor. It has no much larger one-base neighbor in the sample; base qualities were not kept.

The CDR3 contains 13 residues, cysteine and phenylalanine counted. The sequence is cut down to CDR3 DNA, 39 bases in frame from base 1. From a lookup of the germline V gene, CDR1 and CDR2 are SGHTA and FQGNSA. V gives up 4 bases and J gives up 5 bases, and the segment between their germline ends measures 11 bases. TCR cDNA was synthesized by 5'RACE template switching, through which a universal primer site and unique molecular identifiers were introduced. Priming for cDNA synthesis came from both the TCR alpha and TCR beta constant segments. Library amplification used two PCR steps, and the second PCR step added sample barcodes and sequencing adapters. Sequencing of libraries was done on Illumina HiSeq 2500 (2x100 bp) or NovaSeq (2x150 bp). The paper's processing steps were these. Demultiplexing of reads and collapsing into UMI consensus sequences were performed with MIGEC, and V(D)J alignment was carried out with MiXCR. Vaccine-responding clonotypes were identified with edgeR using replicate PBMC samples, with FDR below 0.01 and a log2 fold change above 5 up to day 15 being required. Each bulk clonotype was labeled CD4 or CD8 based on which sequenced repertoire, CD4 or CD8, contained the clonotype at higher abundance. TCRdb reworked the public reads: Q25 trimming with fastp, MiXCR clone assembly, productive beta chains retained. Merged by CDR3 protein, the rows form single entries marked with the most common genes and DNA. Here the V and J calls rest on TCRdb's processing, not on the authors' analysis. This sample holds hundreds of thousands of distinct CDR3 sequences; 9% to 15% were observed only once. The ten largest account for about 15% of the sample.

This clonotype was sampled from a man aged 30 to 45 who received the YFV17D yellow fever vaccine. This specimen consisted of PBMCs, obtained on the day of the yellow fever booster vaccination. The V gene is TRBV7-2 and the J gene is TRBJ2-5; TRBD1 might be the D gene, on 6 matching bases. The nucleotides are TGTGCCAGCAGCTCAGGGGAAGTGGAGACCCAGTACTTC. Protein translation: CASSSGEVETQYF.